Listed here are 5 T cell receptor beta chains from one sample, sequenced in a study of human T cells and chemical hapten exposure. Using its own MiXCR run on the RACE reads, TCRdb lists one record per CDR3 protein. The sample shows some 96,000 distinct CDR3 sequences, about 9.3% of them seen only once. Time point indicated: patch test 2, 6 weeks after DPC sensitization. As to treatment: therapeutic diphenylcyclopropenone sensitization with weekly scalp DPC. Sequenced here: whole blood, sampled in connection with sensitization to the hapten diphenylcyclopropenone (DPC). Source of these receptors: a woman in her 40s with alopecia areata. Some clones in this sample may be carry-over from other donors' samples.

V is TRBV7-2 and J is TRBJ2-1, with 9 nucleotides matching TRBD2. Per the germline V gene, CDR1 is SGHTA and CDR2 is FQGNSA. This CDR3 has 15 residues. J gave up 0 bases and V 5 bases, and 2 bases lay outside the gene matches. This CDR3 is CASSISGSSYNEQFF. In DNA, the CDR3 is TGTGCCAGCAGCATTAGCGGGAGCTCCTACAATGAGCAGTTCTTC.

V is TRBV6-5 and J is TRBJ2-1, with TRBD1 matching 7 bases. Trimming at V came to 6 bases and at J to 8 bases, leaving 4 bases not matched to a gene. The germline V gene encodes CDR1 MNHEY and CDR2 SVGAGI. CDR3 length equals 12 residues. The DNA of the CDR3 is TGTGCCAGCAGGTCCCAGGGGGATGAGCAGTTCTTC. This gives the protein CASRSQGDEQFF.

This clonotype was recorded many times. The rearrangement uses TRBV6-2 or TRBV6-3 and TRBJ2-7, with D uncertain. V was clipped by 0 bases and J by 4 bases, with 13 bases between them. The CDR3 has 15 amino acids. CDR1 is MNHEY and CDR2 is SVGEGT in the germline V gene. The CDR3 protein is CASSYSWSLIYEQYF. In nucleotides, the CDR3 is TGTGCCAGCAGTTACTCGTGGTCACTAATTTACGAGCAGTACTTC.

The chain couples TRBV5-1 to TRBJ2-5; 13 bases are shared with TRBD2. This CDR3 has 18 residues. Germline CDR1 and CDR2: SGHRS and YFSETQ. The V segment lost 4 bases and the J segment 2 bases; nucleotides outside the gene matches: 11. The CDR3 DNA is TGCGCCAGCAGCCCGGGACTTGGACTAGCGGGGGAACAAGAGACCCAGTACTTC. It encodes CASSPGLGLAGEQETQYF.

Concerning this clonotype itself: One end of the junction fails to match germline, which may point to a read error. The chain carries TRBV13 and TRBJ2-7, with 9 bases fitting TRBD1. Germline assignment: CDR1 PRHDT and CDR2 FYEKMQ (reference sequence). The CDR3 totals 16 residues. Here the CDR3 DNA reads TGTGCCAACAGCCCCGACGCGGGGACAGGGAGGTACGAGCAGTACTTC. Amino acids: CANSPDAGTGRYEQYF. The variable domain in full, completed from reference TRBV13 and TRBJ2-7, reads AAGVIQSPRHLIKEKRETATLKCYPIPRHDTVYWYQQGPGQDPQFLISFYEKMQSDKGSIPDRFSAQQFSDYHSELNMSSLELGDSALYFCANSPDAGTGRYEQYFGPGTRLTVT.